The 25 T cell receptor beta chains in this list originate from one sample, sequenced in a study of blood T cells in healthy people across ages. A J-beta primer mix and a sample-barcoded 5' primer were used in a second PCR of roughly 6 to 12 cycles. TCRdb itself ran the 5' RACE reads through MiXCR, one entry per CDR3 protein. The sample shows hundreds of thousands of distinct CDR3 sequences, around 50% of them seen only once. Sequenced sample: blood. Every receptor here comes from a man in his forties or fifties in good health.

The J gene is TRBJ2-1, the V gene TRBV5-6; D unresolved. Trimming stripped 6 bases from V and 0 bases from J, with 13 bases between. CDR1 and CDR2 from the germline V gene are SGHDT and YYEEEE. This CDR3 region has 15 residues. CDR3 region: CASNRARSSYNEQFF. Written as DNA, the CDR3 is TGTGCCAGCAACCGGGCGAGGAGCTCCTACAATGAGCAGTTCTTC.

Of note for this clonotype: Its ends do not fully match the called genes, so a read error is possible. The chain joins TRBV7-9 to TRBJ2-2, with TRBD2 matching 10 bases. Germline CDR1 and CDR2: SEHNR and FQNEAQ (reference sequence). CDR3 length: 13 amino acids. Here the CDR3 reads CASLAGATGGLFF. The CDR3 DNA reads as TGTGCCAGCCTAGCGGGAGCCACCGGGGGGCTGTTTTTT.

This chain uses TRBV5-6 with TRBJ2-3, with unresolved D. The CDR3 length is 12 residues. Trimming pared 3 bases from V and 2 bases from J, leaving 4 bases between. Germline V CDR1 and CDR2: SGHDT, YYEEEE. As DNA, the CDR3 is TGTGCCAGCAGCTGGGCCACAGATACGCAGTATTTT. The encoded protein is CASSWATDTQYF.

V gene TRBV9 combines with J gene TRBJ2-5, with D tentatively TRBD2 (5 bases). V lost 4 bases to trimming and J lost 2 bases, with 15 bases between them. The CDR3 totals 15 residues. Germline CDR1 is SGDLS and CDR2 is YYNGEE. CDR3 nucleotide sequence: TGTGCCAGCAGCCTCCGGACTCAATCGCAAGAGACCCAGTACTTC. This translates into CASSLRTQSQETQYF.

The J gene is TRBJ2-1, the V gene TRBV27; 10 bases map to TRBD2. The ends lost 7 bases at V and 4 bases at J; junction bases unmatched: 7. CDR3 length: 15 residues. Germline V gene data show CDR1 as MNHEY and CDR2 as SMNVEV (reference sequence). The CDR3 loop is CASNSLAGVYNEQFF. DNA for the CDR3: TGTGCCAGCAACTCCCTAGCGGGAGTTTACAATGAGCAGTTCTTC.

This chain connects TRBV24-1 to TRBJ2-1, with D possibly being TRBD2 (5 bases). V lost 2 bases, J lost 5 bases, and 12 bases lay in between. Germline CDR1 and CDR2: KGHDR and SFDVKD. The CDR3 has 15 residues. In DNA, the CDR3 is TGTGCCACCAGTGATTCGGGAAGGCCACACAATGAGCAGTTCTTC. It is translated as CATSDSGRPHNEQFF.

This clonotype has just a few counts. The rearrangement uses TRBV27 and TRBJ2-2; 7 bases align to TRBD1. In germline, CDR1 is MNHEY, CDR2 SMNVEV (reference sequence). V gave up 4 bases and J gave up 2 bases; unmatched junction bases: 1. The CDR3 consists of 14 residues. Here the CDR3 reads CASSWDSNTGELFF. In DNA form, the CDR3 reads TGTGCCAGCAGTTGGGACAGTAACACCGGGGAGCTGTTTTTT.

The V call is TRBV4-3, the J call TRBJ1-5; D gene ambiguous. The CDR3 runs to 15 residues. CDR1 and CDR2 from the germline V gene are LGHNA and YSLEER. Trimming removed 2 bases from V and 5 bases from J, with 13 bases in between. CDR3 DNA sequence: TGCGCCAGCAGCCAAAATTTTAACAGCCATCAGCCCCAGCATTTT. This codes for CASSQNFNSHQPQHF.

The chain carries TRBV11-2 and TRBJ2-1, with D unclear. Trimming removed 3 bases at V and 0 bases at J, with 9 bases between. The germline V gene encodes CDR1 SGHAT and CDR2 FQNNGV. The CDR3 totals 15 residues. The CDR3 spells CASSFGASSYNEQFF. The CDR3, as DNA: TGTGCCAGCAGCTTCGGCGCCAGCTCCTACAATGAGCAGTTCTTC. The variable domain in full, with the rest retrieved from reference TRBV11-2 and TRBJ2-1, is EAGVAQSPRYKIIEKRQSVAFWCNPISGHATLYWYQQILGQGPKLLIQFQNNGVVDDSQLPKDRFSAERLKGVDSTLKIQPAKLEDSAVYLCASSFGASSYNEQFFGPGTRLTVL.

V is TRBV2 and J is TRBJ1-4; D is uncertain. This CDR3 spans 15 amino acids. The germline gives CDR1 SNHLY, CDR2 FYNNEI. Trimming took 3 bases from V and 8 from J, leaving 16 bases between them. CDR3 coding DNA: TGTGCCAGCAGTGATTTAAACCCTCCGGACGAAAAACTGTTTTTT. Translating it yields CASSDLNPPDEKLFF.

This sequence joins TRBV9 and TRBJ2-5; 7 bases line up with TRBD2. V lost 10 bases to trimming and J lost 2 bases; unmatched junction nucleotides: 11. The CDR3 is 14 amino acids. The germline V gene encodes CDR1 SGDLS and CDR2 YYNGEE. Here the CDR3 reads CAGQVGGEQETQYF. The CDR3 DNA reads as TGTGCCGGCCAGGTGGGGGGGGAGCAAGAGACCCAGTACTTC.

V is TRBV2 and J is TRBJ2-2; the match to TRBD1 covers 7 bases. Per the germline V gene, CDR1 is SNHLY and CDR2 is FYNNEI. With V trimmed by 7 bases and J by 1 base, 3 bases remained unmatched. The length of the CDR3 is 14 residues. Here the CDR3 reads CASTRQGNTGELFF. The CDR3 region has the DNA TGTGCCAGCACTAGACAGGGGAACACCGGGGAGCTGTTTTTT.

The chain has TRBV18 and TRBJ1-2; TRBD1 agrees at 8 bases. Germline V gene sequence: CDR1 KGHSH, CDR2 LQKENI. Unmatched junction bases numbered 7, after V lost 3 bases and J lost 4 bases. There are 15 residues in the CDR3. The CDR3 loop reads CASSPTRGQSYGYTF. As DNA, the CDR3 is TGTGCCAGCTCACCTACCAGGGGGCAAAGCTATGGCTACACCTTC.

The gene calls are TRBV7-9 and TRBJ1-1; D is unresolved. The V gene's germline CDR1 is SEHNR and CDR2 FQNEAQ (reference sequence). The CDR3 has 14 residues. The V gene lost 1 base and the J gene lost 1 base, with 7 bases spanning the gap. CDR3 bases: TGTGCCAGCAGCTTAGAGACAACGAACACTGAAGCTTTCTTT. This codes for CASSLETTNTEAFF.

The chain recombines TRBV28 with TRBJ2-7; D gene uncertain. This CDR3 is 13 amino acids long. With 5 bases removed from V and 7 bases from J, the gap between germline ends came to 15 bases. Per germline, CDR1 MDHEN and CDR2 SYDVKM. The CDR3 sequence: CASSQIRFGEQYF. The CDR3, as DNA: TGTGCCAGCAGTCAAATCAGGTTCGGGGAGCAGTACTTC.

This rearrangement joins TRBV3-1 to TRBJ2-3, with D possibly TRBD2 on 6 matching bases. Per the germline V gene, CDR1 is LGHDT and CDR2 is YNNKEL (reference sequence). The CDR3 consists of 15 residues. Trimming removed 1 base at V and 0 bases at J, with 8 bases between. CDR3 nucleotide sequence: TGTGCCAGCAGCCAAGCAGCGGGTAGCACAGATACGCAGTATTTT. Translated: CASSQAAGSTDTQYF.

This chain's CDR3 is CASSDFADTQYF. CDR3 coding DNA: TGTGCCAGCAGCGACTTCGCAGATACGCAGTATTTT. This chain joins TRBV7-2 and TRBJ2-3; D gene ambiguous. The length of the CDR3 is 12 residues. The germline V and J ends were trimmed by 5 bases and 4 bases, with 7 bases remaining between them. CDR1 and CDR2 from the germline V gene are SGHTA and FQGNSA.

The CDR3 DNA reads as TGTGCCACCGGACAGGGTTACAATGAGCAGTTCTTC. Translated, it gives CATGQGYNEQFF. This sequence joins TRBV12-3 or TRBV12-4 and TRBJ2-1; TRBD1 matches 8 bases. V gave up 10 bases and J gave up 4 bases; unmatched junction bases: 3. The CDR3 length is 12 residues.

This clonotype was recorded a few times. The V and J genes are TRBV11-3 and TRBJ1-6; D is unresolved. V was cut by 1 base and J by 10 bases, with 8 bases left in between. The CDR3 has 13 amino acids. CDR1 SGHNT and CDR2 YENEEA come from the germline V gene. CDR3 coding DNA: TGTGCCAGCAGCTTAGTCATTGGATCACCCCTCCACTTT. Its translation is CASSLVIGSPLHF. Drawing the rest from reference TRBV11-3 and TRBJ1-6, the complete variable domain is EAGVVQSPRYKIIEKKQPVAFWCNPISGHNTLYWYLQNLGQGPELLIRYENEEAVDDSQLPKDRFSAERLKGVDSTLKIQPAELGDSAVYLCASSLVIGSPLHFGNGTRLTVT.

The CDR3 loop reads CASGAGGRFGELFF. The CDR3 DNA reads TGTGCCAGCGGAGCGGGAGGGCGGTTCGGGGAGCTGTTTTTT. V usage is TRBV7-9 and J usage is TRBJ2-2; TRBD2 agrees at 10 bases. The CDR3 spans 14 residues. Trimming cost V 8 bases and J 7 bases; bases outside gene matches: 7. From germline, CDR1 is SEHNR and CDR2 FQNEAQ (reference sequence).

The chain couples TRBV7-8 to TRBJ2-1; D gene ambiguous. Germline loops: CDR1 SGHVS, CDR2 FQNEAQ. The CDR3 is made up of 14 amino acids. V was pared by 5 bases and J by 15 bases, with 23 bases between. CDR3 sequence: CASSRAVGSYLGFF. The CDR3 DNA is TGTGCCAGCAGCCGCGCAGTAGGTTCGTACCTTGGGTTCTTC.

The J gene is TRBJ2-1, the V gene TRBV10-2; D is possibly TRBD2 (5 bases). Germline CDR1 is WSHSY and CDR2 is SAAADI. V was trimmed by 10 bases and J by 5 bases, leaving 15 bases between them. This CDR3 is 13 amino acids long. CDR3 nucleotides: TGCGCCACTGCATCGGGGTTCGACAATGAGCAGTTCTTC. This gives the protein CATASGFDNEQFF.

This rearrangement joins TRBV9 to TRBJ2-1; a possible D gene is TRBD2 (7 bases). The J call may be mistaken, given a closer DNA end match to TRBJ2-7. CDR1 SGDLS and CDR2 YYNGEE come from the germline V gene. CDR3 length: 19 amino acids. CDR3 amino acids: CASSVSSVSGGHTDNEQYF. DNA of the CDR3: TGTGCCAGCAGCGTAAGTTCGGTGTCGGGGGGCCACACTGACAATGAGCAGTACTTC.

To note about this clonotype: One junction end does not reproduce the germline sequence, and a read error may be involved. The CDR3 region has the DNA TGTGCCAACTCACCACCACTCCAGGGAGACTATGGCTACACCTTC. Protein: CANSPPLQGDYGYTF. The V gene is TRBV18, the J gene TRBJ1-2; tentative D call: TRBD1 (5 bases). This CDR3 region has 15 residues. Germline V lookup: CDR1 KGHSH, CDR2 LQKENI.

The CDR3 coding sequence is TGTGCCAGCAGCCTGCAGAGGGATGGCTACACCTTC. Amino acids: CASSLQRDGYTF. This chain connects TRBV3-1 to TRBJ1-2; D call uncertain. Trimming left V 4 bases short and J 6 bases short, with 9 bases between. The CDR3 spans 12 residues. Germline lookup yields CDR1 LGHDT and CDR2 YNNKEL (reference sequence). The whole variable domain, filled in from reference TRBV3-1 and TRBJ1-2, reads DTAVSQTPKYLVTQMGNDKSIKCEQNLGHDTMYWYKQDSKKFLKIMFSYNNKELIINETVPNRFSPKSPDKAHLNLHINSLELGDSAVYFCASSLQRDGYTFGSGTRLTVV.